The TCR beta chain described here comes from a study of cytotoxic CD8 clonotypes in ibrutinib-treated CLL. The CDR3 is made up of 15 amino acids. J gave up 4 bases and V 2 bases, and 7 bases lay outside the gene matches. Germline loops: CDR1 LGHNA, CDR2 YSLEER. Sequencing was performed with immunoSEQ multiplex PCR; in TCRdb, only in-frame clones are kept and a portion is missing. The sample lists 130,000 or so clones, 60% to 80% seen once, with approximately 27% in the top ten. The sequence derives from a human donor with chronic lymphocytic leukemia. The chain links TRBV4-3 to TRBJ1-2, with 7 bases fitting TRBD1. Sample: PBMCs, taken after 12 months of ibrutinib treatment. Here the CDR3 reads CASSQWDSLPYGYTF. The CDR3 DNA reads as TGCGCCAGCAGCCAATGGGACAGCCTTCCCTATGGCTACACCTTC.